Following are 25 T cell receptor beta chains from one sample sequenced in a study of identical twins. One entry per CDR3 protein, called by TCRdb with MiXCR from the 5' RACE reads. The table includes fewer than 900,000 distinct CDR3 sequences, roughly 18% detected once. The same data also contributed to another study, on T cells expressing NK-cell markers.

Sequenced input: PBMCs. Receptors were obtained from a woman aged 18-29 years in good health.

In this sample, this clonotype turned up many times. The gene calls are TRBV5-1 and TRBJ2-7; 8 bases match TRBD1. Unmatched junction bases numbered 4, after V lost 2 bases and J lost 6 bases. There are 13 residues in the CDR3. Germline assignment: CDR1 SGHRS and CDR2 YFSETQ. The CDR3 here is CASSFQGAAEQYF. The CDR3 nucleotides read TGCGCCAGCAGCTTTCAGGGGGCGGCCGAGCAGTACTTC.

This clonotype was counted a few times. The V gene is TRBV12-3 or TRBV12-4, the J gene TRBJ2-1; no reliable D call. This CDR3 has 12 residues. Trimming removed 3 bases at V and 8 bases at J, with 8 bases between. This chain's CDR3 is CASSFIGDEQFF. The DNA for the CDR3 is TGTGCCAGCAGTTTTATAGGTGATGAGCAGTTCTTC.

This clonotype was observed once. In DNA, the CDR3 is TGTGCCGGCTGGACAGGGGGCGCCTATGGCTACACCTTC. It is translated as CAGWTGGAYGYTF. This chain joins TRBV30 and TRBJ1-2; TRBD1 matches 11 bases. J gave up 4 bases and V 8 bases, and 6 bases lay outside the gene matches. Germline-derived CDR1 and CDR2 are GTSNPN and SVGIG (reference sequence). CDR3 length: 13 residues.

This clonotype was found a few times. J is TRBJ2-7 and V is TRBV20-1, with D tentatively TRBD1 (5 bases). The CDR3 runs to 14 residues. CDR1 and CDR2 (germline): DFQATT, SNEGSKA (reference sequence). V was cut by 1 base and J by 2 bases, with 12 bases left in between. The CDR3 bases are TGCAGTGCTAGAGGGGGCTCCTCCGCCTACGAGCAGTACTTC. Translated, it gives CSARGGSSAYEQYF.

This clonotype was detected only a few times. The chain recombines TRBV12-3 or TRBV12-4 with TRBJ2-5; TRBD1 matches at 8 bases. The trim removed 2 bases at V and 4 bases at J, leaving 6 bases unmatched. The CDR3 sequence is 15 residues long. The CDR3 reads CASSLLTGGSETQYF. CDR3 in DNA: TGTGCCAGCAGTTTATTAACAGGGGGTTCAGAGACCCAGTACTTC.

The chain employs TRBV11-3 and TRBJ2-1; TRBD1 might be the D (5 bases). The CDR3 is made up of 15 amino acids. V was cut by 2 bases and J by 5 bases, with 13 bases left in between. Germline values: CDR1 SGHNT, CDR2 YENEEA. CDR3 DNA: TGTGCCAGCAGCTTATCCGAAGGGGTAAACAATGAGCAGTTCTTC. It yields the protein CASSLSEGVNNEQFF.

This clonotype was observed a handful of times. The chain recombines TRBV20-1 with TRBJ2-7, with TRBD2 matching 7 bases. The germline V gene encodes CDR1 DFQATT and CDR2 SNEGSKA (reference sequence). The junction had 20 bases not matched to a gene; V was cut back by 0 bases and J by 6 bases. This CDR3 contains 18 residues. CDR3 protein: CSARDLNGASGPVSEQYF. CDR3 DNA sequence: TGCAGTGCTAGAGATCTCAATGGGGCTAGCGGTCCAGTCTCCGAGCAGTACTTC.

This clonotype has just one count. The chain uses TRBV6-2 or TRBV6-3 and TRBJ2-3; the D is unclear. Trimming shortened V by 5 bases and J by 1 base, and 10 bases separated the two germline ends. This CDR3 has 14 amino acids. CDR1 is MNHEY and CDR2 is SVGEGT in the germline V gene. CDR3 sequence: CASSNNQGTDTQYF. In DNA, the CDR3 is TGTGCCAGCAGTAACAACCAGGGCACAGATACGCAGTATTTT.

The chain recombines TRBV11-1 with TRBJ2-5; the match to TRBD1 covers 7 bases. Trimming removed 0 bases from V and 1 base from J; junction bases left unmatched: 2. CDR1 SGHAT and CDR2 FQDESV come from the germline V gene (reference sequence). CDR3 length equals 15 residues. This CDR3 reads CASSLAPGGQETQYF. The CDR3 nucleotides are TGTGCCAGCAGCTTAGCCCCAGGGGGCCAAGAGACCCAGTACTTC.

This clonotype was observed a few times. CDR3 in amino acids: CASGPADTQYF. The DNA for the CDR3 is TGTGCCAGCGGCCCAGCGGATACGCAGTATTTT. The rearrangement joins TRBV9 to TRBJ2-3; no definite D call. V lost 7 bases, J lost 6 bases, and 9 bases lay in between. Germline V CDR1 and CDR2: SGDLS, YYNGEE. This CDR3 region has 11 residues.

This clonotype has more than one count but fewer than ten. The rearrangement joins TRBV12-3 or TRBV12-4 to TRBJ2-1; D is undetermined. This CDR3 comprises 16 residues. The V end lost 6 bases, the J end lost 0 bases, and 15 bases lay between the germline ends. The CDR3 sequence: CASRPDLPGSYNEQFF. The CDR3 coding sequence is TGTGCCAGCAGGCCCGACCTGCCGGGCTCCTACAATGAGCAGTTCTTC.

This clonotype was detected a few times. One end of the junction varies from germline; a read error may be responsible. This chain joins TRBV5-1 and TRBJ2-5, with D uncertain. The germline V gene encodes CDR1 SGHRS and CDR2 YFSETQ. The CDR3 spans 14 residues. The CDR3 is CASSLGTVQEIQYF. CDR3 bases: TGCGCCAGCAGCTTGGGCACGGTCCAAGAGATCCAGTACTTC.

This clonotype was observed a handful of times. V gene TRBV15 combines with J gene TRBJ2-1; TRBD2 agrees at 8 bases. Germline V gene lookup returns CDR1 LNHNV and CDR2 YYDKDF (reference sequence). The junction had 5 bases not matched to a gene; V was cut back by 1 base and J by 6 bases. CDR3 length: 15 amino acids. CDR3 sequence reads: CATSRGPGGSNEQFF. The CDR3 DNA reads TGTGCCACCAGCAGAGGCCCGGGAGGGTCCAATGAGCAGTTCTTC. The full variable domain, with the rest looked up from reference TRBV15 and TRBJ2-1, is DAMVIQNPRYQVTQFGKPVTLSCSQTLNHNVMYWYQQKSSQAPKLLFHYYDKDFNNEADTPDNFQSRRPNTSFCFLDIRSPGLGDTAMYLCATSRGPGGSNEQFFGPGTRLTVL.

This clonotype showed up just a few times. The chain couples TRBV6-6 to TRBJ2-5; no clear D gene. V gave up 7 bases and J gave up 9 bases, with 18 bases separating them. The CDR3 length is 13 residues. In germline, CDR1 is MNHNY, CDR2 SVGAGI (reference sequence). The CDR3 coding sequence is TGTGCCAGCAAGTTAACCACTCTGGAGCCCCAGTACTTC. Residues: CASKLTTLEPQYF.

The chain employs TRBV29-1 and TRBJ2-5; 9 bases are a match to TRBD2. This CDR3 is built from 14 residues. CDR1 SQVTM and CDR2 ANQGSEA come from the germline V gene. V gave up 5 bases and J gave up 2 bases; unmatched junction bases: 6. The CDR3 region has the DNA TGCAGCGTTCATAGCGGGAGCGGGCAAGAGACCCAGTACTTC. It translates to CSVHSGSGQETQYF.

CDR3 DNA: TGTGCCAGCAGTAGGATGGCAGGGCTGGTGACAGATACGCAGTATTTT. It yields the protein CASSRMAGLVTDTQYF. The V call is TRBV12-3 or TRBV12-4, the J call TRBJ2-3, with a weak D call TRBD1 (5 bases). This CDR3 is 16 amino acids long. Trimming left V 5 bases short and J 3 bases short, with 18 bases between.

The chain joins TRBV5-1 to TRBJ2-1, with TRBD2 matching over 7 bases. The CDR3 totals 15 residues. J gave up 3 bases and V 2 bases, and 5 bases lay outside the gene matches. The germline V gene has CDR1 SGHRS and CDR2 YFSETQ. CDR3 region: CASSLSSGDYNEQFF. In nucleotides, the CDR3 is TGCGCCAGCAGCTTATCTAGCGGAGACTACAATGAGCAGTTCTTC.

The V and J genes are TRBV18 and TRBJ2-3; TRBD2 matches 7 bases. This CDR3 has 16 residues. CDR1 is KGHSH and CDR2 is LQKENI in the germline V gene. With 6 bases clipped from V and 3 bases from J, the junction kept 12 bases outside the gene matches. The CDR3 here is CASSRAGTGGTDTQYF. CDR3 in DNA: TGTGCCAGCTCGAGGGCCGGGACCGGGGGGACAGATACGCAGTATTTT.

The chain carries TRBV29-1 and TRBJ1-1; possibly TRBD1 for D (6 bases). V lost 6 bases and J 1 base, leaving 9 bases between the germline ends. CDR1 and CDR2 (germline): SQVTM, ANQGSEA. This CDR3 contains 12 residues. CDR3 protein: CSVQDRNTEAFF. CDR3 DNA sequence: TGCAGCGTGCAGGACAGGAACACTGAAGCTTTCTTT.

Only a few counts were recorded for this clonotype. The chain recombines TRBV7-2 with TRBJ2-7; 14 bases line up with TRBD2. Germline CDR1 and CDR2: SGHTA and FQGNSA. The trim removed 3 bases at V and 6 bases at J, leaving 1 base unmatched. This CDR3 has 14 residues. CDR3 loop: CASSLTSGRAEQYF. CDR3 coding DNA: TGTGCCAGCAGCTTGACTAGCGGGAGGGCCGAGCAGTACTTC.

This clonotype was observed a handful of times. This chain joins TRBV6-2 or TRBV6-3 and TRBJ2-7, with D possibly TRBD2 on 6 matching bases. Germline V gene lookup returns CDR1 MNHEY and CDR2 SVGEGT. V lost 0 bases to trimming and J lost 2 bases, with 35 bases between them. This CDR3 comprises 23 residues. The CDR3 DNA reads TGTGCCAGCAGTTACTCGGTCCCCAGGTGGGCCAAAAGAGGGACTCCTCCCCCCTACGAGCAGTACTTC. Its protein is CASSYSVPRWAKRGTPPPYEQYF.

This clonotype was picked up a small number of times. One base away lies a much larger clone, so this may be a sequencing read error. This chain links TRBV6-1 with TRBJ2-3, with D uncertain. The germline V and J ends were trimmed by 6 bases and 3 bases, with 4 bases remaining between them. Germline V lookup: CDR1 MNHNS, CDR2 SASEGT. CDR3 length: 11 amino acids. The CDR3 sequence is CASSKTDTQYF. The CDR3 coding sequence is TGTGCCAGCAGCAAAACAGATACGCAGTATTTT.

The chain carries TRBV5-1 and TRBJ2-7; weak D call: TRBD1 (7 bases). The CDR3 loop spans 14 amino acids. V dropped 4 bases and J dropped 3 bases, with 14 bases sitting between them. Germline V gene sequence: CDR1 SGHRS, CDR2 YFSETQ. CDR3 DNA: TGCGCCAGCAGCGCCTCAGGGGGAGGCTACGAGCAGTACTTC. It is translated as CASSASGGGYEQYF. The whole variable domain, remainder taken from reference TRBV5-1 and TRBJ2-7, is KAGVTQTPRYLIKTRGQQVTLSCSPISGHRSVSWYQQTPGQGLQFLFEYFSETQRNKGNFPGRFSGRQFSNSRSEMNVSTLELGDSALYLCASSASGGGYEQYFGPGTRLTVT.

The chain has TRBV20-1 and TRBJ1-2; D may be TRBD1 (5 bases). Germline lookup yields CDR1 DFQATT and CDR2 SNEGSKA (reference sequence). The CDR3 totals 11 residues. Trimming pared 8 bases from V and 1 base from J, leaving 8 bases between. The CDR3 loop reads CSPQGNYGYTF. The CDR3 DNA reads TGCAGTCCCCAGGGTAACTATGGCTACACCTTC.

The genes are TRBV24-1 and TRBJ2-7; 13 nucleotides line up with TRBD2. The CDR3 covers 16 residues. CDR1 and CDR2 from the germline V gene are KGHDR and SFDVKD. Unmatched junction bases numbered 6, after V lost 3 bases and J lost 5 bases. The CDR3 region is CATSDPGLAGVHEQYF. The CDR3 nucleotides read TGTGCCACCAGTGATCCAGGACTAGCGGGAGTCCACGAGCAGTACTTC.